This section outlines one T cell receptor beta chain sequence together with its context. Its antigen is still unknown. Stated time point: new active TB diagnosis, blood taken before or within 7 days of starting treatment. Each clinical donor contributed on average around 100,000 T cells from unsorted cryopreserved PBMC. This specimen belongs to a study of T cells in tuberculosis. Whole-study context: Within 7 days of starting treatment, or before, PBMC were stored. Notes on the study in general: Smaller alpha distances in active tuberculosis partly reflected shorter CDR3-alpha lengths.

The CDR3 runs 16 residues. The germline CDR1 and CDR2 sequences are SGDLS and YYNGEE. Trimming pared 3 bases from V and 5 bases from J, leaving 20 bases between. Method: immunoSEQ multiplex PCR; TCRdb's copy keeps in-frame clones and lacks some. Seen here are around 33,000 clones, roughly 93% observed once, and the top ten hold about 10%. Here the sequenced sample was PBMCs, taken at tuberculosis diagnosis. The receptor was isolated from an adult with tuberculosis. The V gene is TRBV9, the J gene TRBJ2-5, with unresolved D. The chain's CDR3 is CASSASPDPLRETQYF. CDR3 nucleotide sequence: TGTGCCAGCAGCGCCAGCCCTGACCCCCTCAGGGAGACCCAGTACTTC.